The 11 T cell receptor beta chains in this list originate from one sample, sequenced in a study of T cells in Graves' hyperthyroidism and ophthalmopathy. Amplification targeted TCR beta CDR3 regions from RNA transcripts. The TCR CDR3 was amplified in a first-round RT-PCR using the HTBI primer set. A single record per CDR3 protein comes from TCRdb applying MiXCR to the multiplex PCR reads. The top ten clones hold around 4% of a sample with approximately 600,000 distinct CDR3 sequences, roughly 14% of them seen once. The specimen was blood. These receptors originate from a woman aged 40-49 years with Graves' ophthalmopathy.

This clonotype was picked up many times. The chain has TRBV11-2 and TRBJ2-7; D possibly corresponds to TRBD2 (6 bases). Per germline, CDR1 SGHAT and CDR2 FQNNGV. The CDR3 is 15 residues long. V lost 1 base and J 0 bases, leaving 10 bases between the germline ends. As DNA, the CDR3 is TGTGCCAGCAGCTTAGGGGGGGTGAGCTCCTACGAGCAGTACTTC. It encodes CASSLGGVSSYEQYF.

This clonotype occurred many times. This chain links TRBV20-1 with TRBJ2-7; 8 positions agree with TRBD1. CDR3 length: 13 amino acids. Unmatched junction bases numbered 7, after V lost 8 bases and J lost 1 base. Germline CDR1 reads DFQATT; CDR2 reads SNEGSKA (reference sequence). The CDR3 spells CSNLDRDSYEQYF. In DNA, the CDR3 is TGCAGTAATCTGGACAGGGATTCCTACGAGCAGTACTTC.

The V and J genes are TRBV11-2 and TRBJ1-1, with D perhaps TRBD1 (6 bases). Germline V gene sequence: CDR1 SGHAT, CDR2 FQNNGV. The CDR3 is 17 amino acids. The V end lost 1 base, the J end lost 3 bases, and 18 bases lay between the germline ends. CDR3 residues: CASSLGSMGAGDTEAFF. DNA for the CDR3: TGTGCCAGCAGCTTAGGTAGTATGGGGGCCGGGGACACTGAAGCTTTCTTT.

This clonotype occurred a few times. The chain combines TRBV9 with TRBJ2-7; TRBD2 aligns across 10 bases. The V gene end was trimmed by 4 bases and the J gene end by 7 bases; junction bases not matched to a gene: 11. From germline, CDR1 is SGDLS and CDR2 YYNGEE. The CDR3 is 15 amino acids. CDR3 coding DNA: TGTGCCAGCAGCTTGACAGCGGGAGGGCCACAAGAGCAGTACTTC. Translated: CASSLTAGGPQEQYF.

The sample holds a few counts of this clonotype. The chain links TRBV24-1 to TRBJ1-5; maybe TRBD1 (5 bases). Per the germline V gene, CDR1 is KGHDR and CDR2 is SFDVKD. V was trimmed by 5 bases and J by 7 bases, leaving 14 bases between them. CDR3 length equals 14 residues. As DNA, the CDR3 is TGTGCCACCAGTGCAGGGTCAGGGTTCCAGCCCCAGCATTTT. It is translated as CATSAGSGFQPQHF.

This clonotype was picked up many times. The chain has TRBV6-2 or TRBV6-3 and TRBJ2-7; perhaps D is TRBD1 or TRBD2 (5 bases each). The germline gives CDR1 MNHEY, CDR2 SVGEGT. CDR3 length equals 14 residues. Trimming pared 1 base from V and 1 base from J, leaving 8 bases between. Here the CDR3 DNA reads TGTGCCAGCAGTTACTATGGGGGTTCCTACGAGCAGTACTTC. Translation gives CASSYYGGSYEQYF.

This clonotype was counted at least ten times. CDR3 nucleotides: TGTGCCAGCAGGAGAAGGGGAGGAGGAGAGACCCAGTACTTC. Translated, it gives CASRRRGGGETQYF. J is TRBJ2-5 and V is TRBV2; a possible D gene is TRBD2 (6 bases). The germline V gene has CDR1 SNHLY and CDR2 FYNNEI. V was trimmed by 6 bases and J by 4 bases, leaving 15 bases between them. This CDR3 is built from 14 residues.

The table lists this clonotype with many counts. CDR3 sequence: CASSPSGIGTGELFF. CDR3 sequence (DNA): TGTGCCAGCAGCCCTAGCGGGATAGGCACCGGGGAGCTGTTTTTT. The gene calls are TRBV12-3 or TRBV12-4 and TRBJ2-2, with TRBD2 matching over 9 bases. The CDR3 has 15 amino acids. Trimming at V came to 6 bases and at J to 4 bases, leaving 6 bases not matched to a gene.

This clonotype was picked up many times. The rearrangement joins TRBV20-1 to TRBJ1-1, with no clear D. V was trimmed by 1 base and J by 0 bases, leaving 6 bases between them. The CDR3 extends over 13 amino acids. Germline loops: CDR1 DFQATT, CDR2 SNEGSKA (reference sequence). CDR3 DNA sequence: TGCAGTGCTAGAGGGACGGTGAACACTGAAGCTTTCTTT. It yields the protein CSARGTVNTEAFF.

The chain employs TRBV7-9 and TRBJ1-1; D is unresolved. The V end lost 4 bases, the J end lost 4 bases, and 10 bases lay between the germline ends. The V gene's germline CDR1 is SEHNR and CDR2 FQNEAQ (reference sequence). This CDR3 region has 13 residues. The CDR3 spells CASSSMSGTEAFF. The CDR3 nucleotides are TGTGCCAGCAGCTCCATGTCGGGCACTGAAGCTTTCTTT.

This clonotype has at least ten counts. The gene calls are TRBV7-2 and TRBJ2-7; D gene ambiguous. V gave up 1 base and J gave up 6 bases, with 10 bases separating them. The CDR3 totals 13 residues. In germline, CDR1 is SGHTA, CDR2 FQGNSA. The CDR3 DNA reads TGTGCCAGCAGCTTAGTTCTTTTGGGCGAGCAGTACTTC. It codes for CASSLVLLGEQYF.